The clone carrying this T cell receptor beta chain was observed many times. The antigen is not known. Trimming stripped 1 base from V and 6 bases from J, with 3 bases between. Germline CDR1 is SEHNR and CDR2 is FQNEAQ (reference sequence). The CDR3 has 12 residues. These data belong to a study of identical twins. Findings and caveats of the study: It was out-of-frame TCR alpha sharing in monozygotic twins that models underestimated.

TCRdb analysed the 5' RACE reads with MiXCR anew, one entry per CDR3 protein. This table has about 720,000 distinct CDR3 sequences, approximately 18% appearing once. Healthy Caucasians provided all donations. This sample also appeared in a second study, on T cells expressing NK-cell markers. From that second work: What restricted sorting to alpha-beta TCR T cells in several experiments was an anti-gamma-delta TCR antibody.

The TCR sequence derives from a woman younger than 35 in good health. The material sequenced was PBMCs. V is TRBV7-9 and J is TRBJ2-2; D gene unclear. The CDR3 spells CASSLESGELFF. CDR3 sequence (DNA): TGTGCCAGCAGCTTAGAGTCCGGGGAGCTGTTTTTT.